The 18 T cell receptor beta chains listed next were all sequenced from one sample in a study of blood T cell repertoires in COVID-19. Libraries were prepared by immunoSEQ multiplex PCR; TCRdb keeps only in-frame clonotypes and omits some of them. The sample gives more than 350,000 clones, just under 90% of which show up once; roughly 9.4% is in the top ten. Source material: PBMCs or T cells enriched from blood (not recorded which). The receptors come from a woman in her 50s who had recovered from COVID-19.

The rearrangement links TRBV4-3 to TRBJ1-2; 10 bases map to TRBD1. Germline CDR1 LGHNA, CDR2 YSLEER. Trimming removed 1 base from V and 5 bases from J; junction bases left unmatched: 4. This CDR3 contains 15 residues. CDR3 residues: CASSQADRGRYGYTF. The CDR3 DNA sequence: TGCGCCAGCAGCCAAGCAGACAGGGGGCGATATGGCTACACCTTC.

V is TRBV29-1 and J is TRBJ1-1; 7 positions agree with TRBD1. The V gene end was trimmed by 6 bases and the J gene end by 0 bases; junction bases not matched to a gene: 4. The CDR3 is made up of 13 amino acids. Germline loops: CDR1 SQVTM, CDR2 ANQGSEA. The CDR3 loop reads CSVMDRMNTEAFF. The CDR3 DNA reads TGCAGCGTCATGGACAGGATGAACACTGAAGCTTTCTTT.

The chain has TRBV2 and TRBJ1-2, with TRBD1 matching over 9 bases. The germline V gene encodes CDR1 SNHLY and CDR2 FYNNEI. The CDR3 extends over 13 amino acids. V was clipped by 5 bases and J by 6 bases; unmatched bases: 4. The CDR3: CASSQQGANGYTF. In DNA form, the CDR3 reads TGTGCCAGCAGTCAACAGGGGGCGAATGGCTACACCTTC.

This clone was counted only a few times. V and J are TRBV2 and TRBJ1-2; D possibly corresponds to TRBD1 (6 bases). Germline values: CDR1 SNHLY, CDR2 FYNNEI. V gave up 4 bases and J gave up 7 bases, with 13 bases separating them. This CDR3 contains 13 residues. CDR3 sequence reads: CASSVEGGGGYTF. DNA for the CDR3: TGTGCCAGCAGTGTGGAGGGAGGGGGTGGCTACACCTTC.

The chain is built from TRBV12-3 or TRBV12-4 and TRBJ1-1; the match to TRBD1 covers 9 bases. The V gene end was trimmed by 2 bases and the J gene end by 8 bases; junction bases not matched to a gene: 3. The length of the CDR3 is 13 residues. The CDR3 region has the DNA TGTGCCAGCAGTTTAACCGGACAGGGGGAAGCTTTCTTT. Its translation is CASSLTGQGEAFF.

The gene calls are TRBV27 and TRBJ1-1; 7 bases align to TRBD1. Germline loops: CDR1 MNHEY, CDR2 SMNVEV (reference sequence). There are 13 residues in the CDR3. V was pared by 6 bases and J by 5 bases, with 6 bases of the junction left unmatched. The CDR3 reads CASSNRGVTEAFF. CDR3 in DNA: TGTGCCAGCAGCAACAGGGGTGTAACTGAAGCTTTCTTT.

This sequence joins TRBV6-1 and TRBJ1-1; no firm D call. Germline lookup yields CDR1 MNHNS and CDR2 SASEGT. The CDR3 has 13 residues. Deletions cut 2 bases from V and 8 bases from J, with 12 bases between. The CDR3 reads CASSEMEALEAFF. Here the CDR3 DNA reads TGTGCCAGCAGTGAAATGGAGGCCTTAGAAGCTTTCTTT.

The chain couples TRBV18 to TRBJ1-4, with D maybe TRBD1 (5 bases). CDR1 is KGHSH and CDR2 is LQKENI in the germline V gene. The CDR3 is 14 residues long. V was pared by 3 bases and J by 0 bases, with 5 bases between. CDR3 nucleotide sequence: TGTGCCAGCTCACCGACAGCAACTAATGAAAAACTGTTTTTT. Protein product: CASSPTATNEKLFF.

This clone was detected a few times. The chain has TRBV28 and TRBJ1-3; 9 bases map to TRBD1. V lost 2 bases and J lost 0; bases outside the gene matches: 2. The V gene's germline CDR1 is MDHEN and CDR2 SYDVKM. The CDR3 has 16 residues. The CDR3 sequence: CASSLGTGISGNTIYF. In nucleotides, the CDR3 is TGTGCCAGCAGTTTAGGGACAGGGATCTCTGGAAACACCATATATTTT.

This chain uses TRBV7-9 with TRBJ2-2, with D possibly TRBD1 on 6 matching bases. Germline CDR1 reads SEHNR; CDR2 reads FQNEAQ (reference sequence). The V and J ends lost 5 bases and 6 bases respectively, with 16 bases between them. The CDR3 consists of 15 residues. The CDR3 DNA reads as TGTGCCAGCAGCGGCCGGGACAAGGGGGCCGGGGAGCTGTTTTTT. It specifies CASSGRDKGAGELFF.

The rearrangement uses TRBV3-1 (or the pseudogene TRBV3-2) and TRBJ1-1; D gene uncertain. Trimming removed 1 base from V and 1 base from J, with 4 bases in between. Germline assignment: CDR1 LGHDT and CDR2 YNNKEL (reference sequence). There are 13 residues in the CDR3. CDR3 nucleotides: TGTGCCAGCAGCCAAGTAGAGAACACTGAAGCTTTCTTT. Translation gives CASSQVENTEAFF.

V is TRBV9 and J is TRBJ2-3; D may be TRBD2 (7 bases). The V end lost 0 bases, the J end lost 3 bases, and 14 bases lay between the germline ends. Germline CDR1 is SGDLS and CDR2 is YYNGEE. The length of the CDR3 is 16 residues. As DNA, the CDR3 is TGTGCCAGCAGCGTAGGTCGGGGGGCAGGTACAGATACGCAGTATTTT. It translates to CASSVGRGAGTDTQYF.

The chain recombines TRBV19 with TRBJ1-1; D ambiguous. The CDR3 contains 14 residues. The V gene lost 5 bases and the J gene lost 1 base, with 11 bases spanning the gap. Germline-derived CDR1 and CDR2 are LNHDA and SQIVND (reference sequence). CDR3: CASSPREGNTEAFF. In DNA, the CDR3 is TGTGCCAGTAGTCCCCGGGAAGGGAACACTGAAGCTTTCTTT.

The chain combines TRBV28 with TRBJ1-6, with a possible D match to TRBD1 (5 bases). The V end was cut by 5 bases, the J end by 6 bases, with 29 bases between. Germline V gene lookup returns CDR1 MDHEN and CDR2 SYDVKM. The CDR3 spans 20 residues. The CDR3 loop is CASSRHEQRRGLGGNSPLHF. In DNA, the CDR3 is TGTGCCAGCAGTCGACATGAACAACGTAGAGGACTCGGGGGTAATTCACCCCTCCACTTT.

V is TRBV2 and J is TRBJ2-5; the D gene is possibly TRBD1 (6 bases). V dropped 6 bases and J dropped 1 base, with 18 bases sitting between them. The germline gives CDR1 SNHLY, CDR2 FYNNEI. This CDR3 spans 16 amino acids. Here the CDR3 DNA reads TGTGCCAGCAGGTTAAAAGTGACGGACAGCCAAGAGACCCAGTACTTC. Protein product: CASRLKVTDSQETQYF.

The CDR3 nucleotides read TGCGCCAGCAGCTGGGCAGTAGCGAACACCGGGGAGCTGTTTTTT. Translating gives CASSWAVANTGELFF. J is TRBJ2-2 and V is TRBV5-1; D remains unclear. The V end lost 3 bases, the J end lost 0 bases, and 9 bases lay between the germline ends. CDR1 is SGHRS, CDR2 YFSETQ, per germline. This CDR3 region has 15 residues.

The J gene is TRBJ1-4, the V gene TRBV28; D gene uncertain. Germline V gene data show CDR1 as MDHEN and CDR2 as SYDVKM. The CDR3 sequence is 15 residues long. Trimming stripped 2 bases from V and 7 bases from J, with 14 bases between. Written as DNA, the CDR3 is TGTGCCAGCAGTTTAGTTCGGGGAGGTGTTGAAAAACTGTTTTTT. Protein sequence: CASSLVRGGVEKLFF.

This rearrangement joins TRBV11-3 to TRBJ2-3, with D uncertain. V dropped 0 bases and J dropped 1 base, with 5 bases sitting between them. The CDR3 has 14 residues. CDR1 is SGHNT, CDR2 YENEEA, per germline. The CDR3: CASSLDSRTDTQYF. The CDR3 DNA sequence: TGTGCCAGCAGCTTAGATAGCCGCACAGATACGCAGTATTTT.